The TCR beta chain described here comes from a study of cytotoxic CD8 clonotypes in ibrutinib-treated CLL (dated by TCRdb to the early 2020s). Some background on the complete study: The cohort had 11 relapsed/refractory and around 14 treatment-naive patients; 17 to 18 were IGHV unmutated. Responses were partial in 24 patients and complete in 2; after median approximately 5.5 years follow-up, some 15 stayed in remission and about 12 progressed. Samples at response were collected after a median of around twelve months of treatment, with a range of about 6 to 36 months. On average, each sample yielded 255,043 productive templates and tens of thousands of productive rearrangements. Longitudinal samples were obtainable from about 30% of the 86 participants in the trial. Cryopreserved peripheral blood mononuclear cells were collected before treatment, at response, and at either disease progression or sustained remission. The study at large found these results: Baseline clonality exceeded that of age-matched healthy donors and correlated strongly with circulating CD8+ T-cell counts. Public clonotypes were found to be uncommon and were observed to contract or remain stable during treatment; the increase in clonality was shown to reflect expansion of private clonotypes at ibrutinib response. Lymph node repertoires were not examined, and the timing of sampling was not matched between patients in sustained remission and those whose disease progressed. Clonality rose at ibrutinib response, remained stable during sustained remission, and dropped back toward baseline at progression.

From the cysteine up to the phenylalanine, the CDR3 has a length of 12 residues. Only CDR3 DNA remains: 36 bases, in frame from the first base. Relative to germline, V is missing 9 bases and J is missing 6 bases, with 7 bases of the junction outside any gene match. Each clonotype received, on average, around 9.6x coverage in deep resolution sequencing performed on a MiSeq, where the target depth lay between 1 in 1 million and 1 in 200,000 T cells. TCR beta libraries were generated with the immunoSEQ hsTCRB Kit. In the paper's pipeline: Data were analyzed with ImmunoSEQ Data Assistant and ImmunoSEQ Analyzer, with V, D and J genes assigned per IMGT definitions. Clonality, which ranges from 0 to 1, was calculated as one minus the normalized Shannon entropy of productive rearrangement frequencies. Only overrepresented clonotypes making up at least 0.05% of each patient's repertoire were included in the public clonotype analysis. Around 12 age-matched healthy donor repertoires from immuneACCESS were used as controls for clonality. TCRdb stores this immuneACCESS table with in-frame sequences only. Part of the clones is absent; in the studies checked, under half of the shortfall reflects unresolved V genes, and no reason is known for the rest. That table furnishes V, J and clone size, whereas the DNA furnished D and trimming. The sample contains around 30,000 clones, around 52% of them found a single time. The ten largest make up 5% to 5.5% of the sample.

Notes on this clone: The antigen it recognizes is unknown. No much larger clonotype is one base removed from it; base qualities were not supplied.

Approximately 2 micrograms of genomic DNA were extracted from cryopreserved PBMCs for TCR beta library preparation. Longitudinal blood samples from CLL patients on ibrutinib monotherapy were analyzed using high-throughput TCR beta sequencing. The patients took part in an open-label, single-center phase 2 trial of ibrutinib monotherapy. The source of this sequence is a human donor with chronic lymphocytic leukemia. Source: PBMCs, taken before ibrutinib treatment. The sequence joins TRBV23-1 to TRBJ1-2; a stretch of 7 junction bases matches TRBD1. TRBV23-1 is sorted into the ORF group, with uncertain function. For the CDR3, the sequence is CARDRDLHGYTF. The nucleotide sequence reads as follows: TGCGCCAGAGACAGGGATCTGCATGGCTACACCTTC.